This is a list of T cell receptor beta chains from one sample in a study of shared clonotypes between healthy human individuals. The protocol was immunoSEQ multiplex PCR, while the TCRdb copy is restricted to in-frame clones and leaves out a portion. The profile shows some 980,000 clones, approximately 76% of them singletons. Sequences were obtained from memory CD4+ T cells sorted from blood. The source of these receptors is a man younger than 35 in good health. Both conserved end residues are part of each CDR3. Each record gives: D gene, V gene, J gene, clone size, CDR3 DNA, CDR3 protein. A D gene is named only where the DNA matches it firmly. Some rows have no size entry. The others give once, few or many, or a class for an expanded clone.

D: TRBD2
V: TRBV11-2
J: TRBJ2-3
size: once
DNA: TGTGCCAGCACCCTGGGGAGCGGGAGCCCAGAGACAGATACGCAGTATTTT
CDR3: CASTLGSGSPETDTQYF

D: .
V: TRBV11-3
J: TRBJ2-2
size: .
DNA: TGTGCCAGCACCCGGACCGGGGAGCTGTTTTTT
CDR3: CASTRTGELFF

D: TRBD1
V: TRBV6-1
J: TRBJ1-5
size: .
DNA: TGTGCCAGTCGGACAGGGGGAGGCAATCAGCCCCAGCATTTT
CDR3: CASRTGGGNQPQHF

D: .
V: TRBV28
J: TRBJ1-2
size: .
DNA: TGTGCCAGCAACGAGGGGCAATACGGTGGCTACACCTTC
CDR3: CASNEGQYGGYTF

D: .
V: TRBV18
J: TRBJ2-5
size: .
DNA: TGTGCCAGCTCACCCGCAGGGTTTGTTGACGGGACCCAGTACTTC
CDR3: CASSPAGFVDGTQYF

D: TRBD1
V: TRBV7-2
J: TRBJ1-2
size: .
DNA: TGTGCCACAGCAGGGGGAGCCTATGGCTACACCTTC
CDR3: CATAGGAYGYTF

D: .
V: TRBV27
J: TRBJ2-3
size: .
DNA: TGTGCCAGCAGTTCCCGGGTAGGGGATACGCAGTATTTT
CDR3: CASSSRVGDTQYF

D: .
V: TRBV7-9
J: TRBJ2-7
size: .
DNA: TGTGCCAGCAGCTTAATCGGGTACTTC
CDR3: CASSLIGYF

D: .
V: TRBV7-2
J: TRBJ2-7
size: .
DNA: TGTGCCAGCAGCGCCCGACTAGATTTAGTTTACGAGCAGTACTTC
CDR3: CASSARLDLVYEQYF

D: .
V: TRBV7-7
J: TRBJ2-5
size: .
DNA: TGTGCTAGCAGCTTCCAGGGGTCTCAAGAGACCCAGTACTTC
CDR3: CASSFQGSQETQYF

D: .
V: TRBV7-8
J: TRBJ2-3
size: few
DNA: TGTGCCAGCAGCCGAAACGCCAGGGGCACAGATACGCAGTATTTT
CDR3: CASSRNARGTDTQYF

D: TRBD1
V: TRBV10-3
J: TRBJ2-1
size: .
DNA: TGTGCCATCAGTGAGTCGGTGCGGAGACAGGGCAACAATGAGCAGTTCTTC
CDR3: CAISESVRRQGNNEQFF

D: .
V: TRBV7-9
J: TRBJ2-7
size: .
DNA: TGTGCCAGCAGCTTTGGGCCATTCTACGAGCAGTACTTC
CDR3: CASSFGPFYEQYF

D: .
V: TRBV19
J: TRBJ1-1
size: few
DNA: TGTGCCAGTAGGGAAAGGGACACCCGGAACACTGAAGCTTTCTTT
CDR3: CASRERDTRNTEAFF

D: .
V: TRBV7-2
J: TRBJ2-3
size: .
DNA: TGTGCCAGCAGCTTTGAGGGCACAGATACGCAGTATTTT
CDR3: CASSFEGTDTQYF

D: .
V: TRBV6-1
J: TRBJ1-2
size: .
DNA: TGTGCCAGCAGTGAACCCCTGGTATACCGGGGCTATGGCTACACCTTC
CDR3: CASSEPLVYRGYGYTF

D: TRBD1
V: TRBV5-6
J: TRBJ1-6
size: .
DNA: TGTGCCAGCAGCCTGCAACAGGGGGGTTCACCCCTCCACTTT
CDR3: CASSLQQGGSPLHF

D: .
V: TRBV7-3
J: TRBJ2-5
size: .
DNA: TGTGCCAGCAGCTTAACCTACCAAGAGACCCAGTACTTC
CDR3: CASSLTYQETQYF

D: .
V: TRBV2
J: TRBJ2-7
size: once
DNA: TGTGCCAGCAGTGGTTTTTACGAGCAGTACTTC
CDR3: CASSGFYEQYF

D: .
V: TRBV29-1
J: TRBJ2-7
size: .
DNA: TGCAGCGCGTTAAAGGACCGAAGCTCCTACGAGCAGTACTTC
CDR3: CSALKDRSSYEQYF

D: .
V: TRBV2
J: TRBJ1-6
size: few
DNA: TGTGCCAGCAACGGACAGTACCATAATTCACCCCTCCACTTT
CDR3: CASNGQYHNSPLHF

D: .
V: TRBV10-3
J: TRBJ1-6
size: few
DNA: TGTGCCATCAGTGCGACAGATTATTCACCCCTCCACTTT
CDR3: CAISATDYSPLHF

D: TRBD1
V: TRBV5-8
J: TRBJ2-1
size: .
DNA: TGTGCCAGCAGCAAGACAGGGACGGTCTACAATGAGCAGTTCTTC
CDR3: CASSKTGTVYNEQFF